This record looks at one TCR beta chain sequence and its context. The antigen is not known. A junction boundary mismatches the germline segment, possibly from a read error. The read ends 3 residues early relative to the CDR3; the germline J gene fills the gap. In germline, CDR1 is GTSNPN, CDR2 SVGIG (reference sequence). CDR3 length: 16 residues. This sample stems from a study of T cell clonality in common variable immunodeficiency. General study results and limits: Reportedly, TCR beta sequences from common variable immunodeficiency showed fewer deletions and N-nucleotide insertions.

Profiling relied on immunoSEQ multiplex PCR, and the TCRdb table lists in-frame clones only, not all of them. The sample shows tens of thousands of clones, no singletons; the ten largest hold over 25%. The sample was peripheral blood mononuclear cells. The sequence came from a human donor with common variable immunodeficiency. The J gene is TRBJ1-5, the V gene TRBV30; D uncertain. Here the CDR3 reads CAWSPRGIYSKQPQHF. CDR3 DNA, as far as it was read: TGTGCCTGGAGTCCCCGTGGTATTTATAGCAAGCAGCCC.